The subject of this entry is one TCR beta chain. The data derive from a study of blood T cell repertoires in COVID-19. As for the study in general: There were acute and convalescent COVID-19 samples, and they came from the United States, Italy and Spain.

Authors' processing steps: From reference gene primer amplification, estimates of nucleated cell counts were derived. Sequenced by immunoSEQ multiplex PCR; TCRdb stores in-frame clones only, minus some. V, J and clone size derive from that table, while D and trimming were established from the DNA sequence. Among 200,000 to 300,000 clones listed, around 85% were seen once. V lost 2 bases, J lost 8 bases, and 13 bases lay in between. CDR3 size: 14 residues. This TCR was sampled from a woman aged 55-69 years with active or convalescent COVID-19. Material for sequencing was peripheral blood. The V call is TRBV23-1, the J call TRBJ1-5, with D unresolved. TRBV23-1 is flagged as an ORF with uncertain function. The CDR3 nucleotides read TGCGCCAGCAGTCAACCCACCTGGTGCGAGCCCCAGCATTTT. It is translated as CASSQPTWCEPQHF.